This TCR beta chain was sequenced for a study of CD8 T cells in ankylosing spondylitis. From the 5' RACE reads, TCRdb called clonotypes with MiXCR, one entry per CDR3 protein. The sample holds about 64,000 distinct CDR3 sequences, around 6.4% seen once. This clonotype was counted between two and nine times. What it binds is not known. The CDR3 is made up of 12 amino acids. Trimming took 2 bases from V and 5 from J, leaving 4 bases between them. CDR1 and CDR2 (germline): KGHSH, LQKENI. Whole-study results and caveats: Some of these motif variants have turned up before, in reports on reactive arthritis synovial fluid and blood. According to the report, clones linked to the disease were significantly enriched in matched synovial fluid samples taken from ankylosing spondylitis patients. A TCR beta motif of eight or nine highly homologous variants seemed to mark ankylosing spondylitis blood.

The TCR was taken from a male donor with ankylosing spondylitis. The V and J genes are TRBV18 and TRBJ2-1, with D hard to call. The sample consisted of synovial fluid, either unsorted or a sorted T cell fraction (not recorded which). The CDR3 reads CASSPTNNEQFF. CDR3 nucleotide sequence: TGTGCCAGCTCACCAACGAACAATGAGCAGTTCTTC.